Presented here are 27 T cell receptor beta chains from one specimen sequenced in a study of blood T cell repertoires in COVID-19. Measured with immunoSEQ multiplex PCR; TCRdb has only the in-frame clones, and not every one. The sample shows fewer than 90,000 clones, about 90% of them seen only once. Input material: peripheral blood. These receptors came from an elderly woman with active or convalescent COVID-19.

This rearrangement joins TRBV19 to TRBJ2-1; 10 bases line up with TRBD2. Germline trimming cut 5 bases from V and 8 bases from J; bases unmatched to any gene: 9. The CDR3 sequence is 15 residues long. Germline CDR1 LNHDA, CDR2 SQIVND (reference sequence). Written as DNA, the CDR3 is TGTGCCAGTAGTTTTCAACTAGCGGGATGGGATGAGCAGTTCTTC. Its protein is CASSFQLAGWDEQFF.

This clone is a singleton in its sample. The rearrangement joins TRBV5-1 to TRBJ2-3, with TRBD2 matching 7 bases. The length of the CDR3 is 16 residues. Germline V CDR1 and CDR2: SGHRS, YFSETQ. The V segment lost 2 bases and the J segment 1 base; nucleotides outside the gene matches: 7. In DNA form, the CDR3 reads TGCGCCAGCAGCTTTCTTCGGCTAGCGGGCACAGATACGCAGTATTTT. Protein sequence: CASSFLRLAGTDTQYF.

This chain connects TRBV5-5 to TRBJ1-2; maybe TRBD1 (5 bases). The germline V gene encodes CDR1 SGHKS and CDR2 YYEKEE (reference sequence). V lost 0 bases, J lost 7 bases, and 7 bases lay in between. The CDR3 is 12 amino acids. CDR3 sequence reads: CASSLGTPGYTF. The CDR3 DNA sequence: TGTGCCAGCAGCTTGGGGACACCTGGCTACACCTTC. Drawing the rest from reference TRBV5-5 and TRBJ1-2, the complete variable domain is DAGVTQSPTHLIKTRGQQVTLRCSPISGHKSVSWYQQVLGQGPQFIFQYYEKEERGRGNFPDRFSARQFPNYSSELNVNALLLGDSALYLCASSLGTPGYTFGSGTRLTVV.

The chain employs TRBV15 and TRBJ2-1, with D tentatively TRBD2 (5 bases). Germline V gives CDR1 LNHNV, CDR2 YYDKDF (reference sequence). Trimming took 0 bases from V and 6 from J, leaving 15 bases between them. The CDR3 contains 16 residues. The DNA for the CDR3 is TGTGCCACCAGCAGAGATAGAGGGCCTCTGGGCAATGAGCAGTTCTTC. The encoded protein is CATSRDRGPLGNEQFF.

The V gene is TRBV7-2, the J gene TRBJ1-2; D call uncertain. This CDR3 spans 14 amino acids. V was trimmed by 2 bases and J by 4 bases, leaving 11 bases between them. Germline V gene data show CDR1 as SGHTA and CDR2 as FQGNSA. The CDR3 nucleotides are TGTGCCAGCAGCTTATTTGAGGCGCCCTATGGCTACACCTTC. Residues: CASSLFEAPYGYTF. Full variable domain (remainder filled in from reference TRBV7-2 and TRBJ1-2): GAGVSQSPSNKVTEKGKDVELRCDPISGHTALYWYRQSLGQGLEFLIYFQGNSAPDKSGLPSDRFSAERTGGSVSTLTIQRTQQEDSAVYLCASSLFEAPYGYTFGSGTRLTVV.

The genes are TRBV6-1 and TRBJ1-3; 8 bases are shared with TRBD1. The junction had 4 bases not matched to a gene; V was cut back by 8 bases and J by 4 bases. There are 13 residues in the CDR3. CDR1 and CDR2 (germline): MNHNS, SASEGT. The CDR3 sequence is CASDRGWGNTIYF. The CDR3 region has the DNA TGTGCCAGCGACAGGGGTTGGGGAAACACCATATATTTT.

The chain uses TRBV5-6 and TRBJ2-7, with 15 bases matching TRBD2. Germline V lookup: CDR1 SGHDT, CDR2 YYEEEE. V was pared by 4 bases and J by 6 bases, with 2 bases of the junction left unmatched. This CDR3 has 14 residues. CDR3 residues: CASSAGLAGGEQYF. CDR3 DNA sequence: TGTGCCAGCAGCGCGGGACTAGCGGGAGGCGAGCAGTACTTC. The full variable domain, completed using reference TRBV5-6 and TRBJ2-7, is DAGVTQSPTHLIKTRGQQVTLRCSPKSGHDTVSWYQQALGQGPQFIFQYYEEEERQRGNFPDRFSGHQFPNYSSELNVNALLLGDSALYLCASSAGLAGGEQYFGPGTRLTVT.

This clone came up once. The gene calls are TRBV5-1 and TRBJ2-1, with a possible D match to TRBD2 (5 bases). Trimming removed 0 bases from V and 7 bases from J, with 11 bases in between. This CDR3 has 14 amino acids. Per the germline V gene, CDR1 is SGHRS and CDR2 is YFSETQ. CDR3: CASSLGLALNEQFF. CDR3 DNA sequence: TGCGCCAGCAGCTTGGGCCTAGCACTAAATGAGCAGTTCTTC.

This sequence joins TRBV19 and TRBJ2-7, with TRBD1 matching 9 bases. The CDR3 has 13 residues. Germline V gene sequence: CDR1 LNHDA, CDR2 SQIVND (reference sequence). V trimming: 10 bases; J trimming: 3 bases; junction bases outside the gene matches: 7. In nucleotides, the CDR3 is TGTGCCACATCCGGGACAGGGAACTACGAGCAGTACTTC. Its translation is CATSGTGNYEQYF.

In its sample, this clone was seen a few times. Other nucleotide sequences from this sample produce the same CDR3. The V call is TRBV4-1, the J call TRBJ1-6, with a possible D match to TRBD1 (5 bases). The V end lost 4 bases, the J end lost 2 bases, and 15 bases lay between the germline ends. Germline CDR1 reads MGHRA; CDR2 reads YSYEKL. The length of the CDR3 is 17 residues. CDR3 loop: CASSPSGKGTYNSPLHF. The CDR3 nucleotides are TGCGCCAGCAGCCCGAGTGGGAAGGGGACCTATAATTCACCCCTCCACTTT.

V usage is TRBV7-8 and J usage is TRBJ1-1; D gene unclear. This CDR3 has 17 amino acids. Looked up from germline, CDR1 is SGHVS and CDR2 is FQNEAQ. Trimming took 1 base from V and 4 from J, leaving 19 bases between them. The CDR3, as DNA: TGTGCCAGCAGCTTAGTGTCCGGTTTGGAATGGGCCACTGAAGCTTTCTTT. It translates to CASSLVSGLEWATEAFF.

This chain connects TRBV2 to TRBJ2-3; 9 bases are shared with TRBD1. With V trimmed by 7 bases and J by 2 bases, 10 bases remained unmatched. In germline, CDR1 is SNHLY, CDR2 FYNNEI. The CDR3 has 16 residues. CDR3 sequence reads: CASTWTGERYTDTQYF. CDR3 nucleotides: TGTGCCAGCACCTGGACAGGGGAAAGATACACAGATACGCAGTATTTT.

The J gene is TRBJ2-5, the V gene TRBV19; D is possibly TRBD1 (6 bases). The V gene's germline CDR1 is LNHDA and CDR2 SQIVND (reference sequence). The CDR3 is 13 amino acids. V lost 3 bases, J lost 5 bases, and 10 bases lay in between. This chain's CDR3 is CASSIGGYETQYF. The CDR3 DNA reads as TGTGCCAGTAGTATTGGGGGCTACGAGACCCAGTACTTC.

In its sample, this clone was seen once. The chain carries TRBV6-6 and TRBJ1-5; 8 nucleotides agree with TRBD1. This CDR3 has 16 residues. The trim removed 8 bases at V and 3 bases at J, leaving 12 bases unmatched. Looked up from germline, CDR1 is MNHNY and CDR2 is SVGAGI (reference sequence). The CDR3 region has the DNA TGTGCCAGCCTCCCACGAGGGGACAGGATCAATCAGCCCCAGCATTTT. Protein: CASLPRGDRINQPQHF.

The chain employs TRBV7-8 and TRBJ1-2; the D is unclear. The CDR3 length is 14 residues. Germline V gene data show CDR1 as SGHVS and CDR2 as FQNEAQ. V lost 5 bases and J lost 5, with 15 bases in between. CDR3 sequence: CASSKQAGRYGYTF. CDR3 DNA: TGTGCCAGCAGCAAGCAGGCGGGTCGGTATGGCTACACCTTC.

The rearrangement links TRBV4-3 to TRBJ2-2, with TRBD1 as a possible D gene (6 bases). V was pared by 4 bases and J by 4 bases, with 19 bases between. The CDR3 length is 17 residues. The V gene's germline CDR1 is LGHNA and CDR2 YSLEER. For the CDR3, the DNA is TGCGCCAGCAGCCTCGGTGGGTGGGGGCTGGGCACCGGGGAGCTGTTTTTT. As protein: CASSLGGWGLGTGELFF.

J is TRBJ1-3 and V is TRBV11-3; tentative D call: TRBD1 (6 bases). This CDR3 has 15 amino acids. CDR1 is SGHNT, CDR2 YENEEA, per germline. Trimming cost V 4 bases and J 7 bases, with 17 bases left between them. The CDR3 loop is CASSSTGPPRNTIYF. The CDR3 region has the DNA TGTGCCAGCAGCTCTACAGGGCCCCCCCGGAACACCATATATTTT.

This clone occurred once. J is TRBJ2-3 and V is TRBV7-2; weak D call: TRBD2 (7 bases). Germline-derived CDR1 and CDR2 are SGHTA and FQGNSA. V was shortened by 5 bases and J by 5 bases, with 14 bases between the two germline ends. The CDR3 runs 14 residues. CDR3 nucleotide sequence: TGTGCCAGCAGCATAGGGGGGGACGGAGATACGCAGTATTTT. Its protein is CASSIGGDGDTQYF. Variable domain in full (rest from reference TRBV7-2 and TRBJ2-3): GAGVSQSPSNKVTEKGKDVELRCDPISGHTALYWYRQSLGQGLEFLIYFQGNSAPDKSGLPSDRFSAERTGGSVSTLTIQRTQQEDSAVYLCASSIGGDGDTQYFGPGTRLTVL.

The chain has TRBV19 and TRBJ2-5; 11 positions match TRBD1. Per the germline V gene, CDR1 is LNHDA and CDR2 is SQIVND (reference sequence). The CDR3 has 18 residues. The J segment lost 5 bases and the V segment lost 3 bases, leaving 14 bases of the junction unmatched. CDR3 sequence: CASSIGSRGTGGRETQYF. The CDR3 nucleotides read TGTGCCAGTAGTATTGGCTCCCGAGGGACAGGGGGTCGGGAGACCCAGTACTTC.

CDR3: CASSVQGGSYEQYF. The CDR3 DNA follows: TGTGCCAGTAGTGTCCAGGGAGGGTCCTACGAGCAGTACTTC. This chain joins TRBV19 and TRBJ2-7; 7 nucleotides line up with TRBD2. Germline V gene data show CDR1 as LNHDA and CDR2 as SQIVND (reference sequence). V gave up 5 bases and J gave up 1 base; unmatched junction bases: 5. The CDR3 has 14 residues.

About this clone: The junction shows a germline mismatch at one end, possibly a read error. The V and J genes are TRBV9 and TRBJ2-1, with 9 bases aligning to TRBD1. CDR1 and CDR2 (germline): SGDLS, YYNGEE. The CDR3 spans 17 residues. The CDR3 DNA reads TGTGCCAGCAGCGTGGCCCCGGGACAGGGTCGGAGCAATAAGCAGTTCTTC. Encoded protein: CASSVAPGQGRSNKQFF.

The chain recombines TRBV2 with TRBJ2-2, with 8 bases fitting TRBD1. From germline, CDR1 is SNHLY and CDR2 FYNNEI. V lost 3 bases and J lost 0; bases outside the gene matches: 0. The CDR3 spans 15 residues. CDR3 sequence reads: CASSEDRANTGELFF. The DNA of the CDR3 is TGTGCCAGCAGTGAGGACAGGGCGAACACCGGGGAGCTGTTTTTT.

The genes are TRBV7-2 and TRBJ1-3; D possibly corresponds to TRBD1 (5 bases). Deletions cut 1 base from V and 4 bases from J, with 11 bases between. CDR1 is SGHTA, CDR2 FQGNSA, per germline. The CDR3 sequence is 15 residues long. This CDR3 reads CASSLVREEGNTIYF. The CDR3 region has the DNA TGTGCCAGCAGCTTAGTCAGGGAAGAAGGAAACACCATATATTTT.

The chain recombines TRBV24-1 with TRBJ1-2; possibly TRBD1 for D (5 bases). The CDR3 runs 13 residues. The germline V gene encodes CDR1 KGHDR and CDR2 SFDVKD. V shed 4 bases and J shed 8 bases, with 13 bases lying between them. The CDR3 here is CATSDPGREGYTF. CDR3 DNA sequence: TGTGCCACCAGTGACCCAGGGAGGGAAGGCTACACCTTC.

J is TRBJ2-5 and V is TRBV5-1; TRBD2 aligns across 11 bases. Unmatched junction bases numbered 8, after V lost 4 bases and J lost 3 bases. This CDR3 is built from 16 residues. Germline V gene data show CDR1 as SGHRS and CDR2 as YFSETQ. The CDR3 loop is CASSPLGLAEKETQYF. In DNA, the CDR3 is TGCGCCAGCAGCCCCTTGGGACTAGCGGAGAAAGAGACCCAGTACTTC.

V usage is TRBV27 and J usage is TRBJ2-3; TRBD2 matches 9 bases. Trimming cost V 6 bases and J 0 bases; bases outside gene matches: 10. Germline CDR1 and CDR2: MNHEY and SMNVEV (reference sequence). The CDR3 is 17 residues long. CDR3 sequence: CASSPAGGVRSTDTQYF. The CDR3 region has the DNA TGTGCCAGCAGCCCTGCGGGGGGGGTGCGCAGCACAGATACGCAGTATTTT.

The chain uses TRBV5-1 and TRBJ2-3, with TRBD2 matching 11 bases. The germline CDR1 and CDR2 sequences are SGHRS and YFSETQ. V lost 5 bases to trimming and J lost 3 bases; unmatched junction nucleotides: 8. This CDR3 has 16 residues. CDR3 sequence: CASSFSLAGVTDTQYF. As DNA, the CDR3 is TGCGCCAGCAGTTTTTCACTAGCGGGGGTAACAGATACGCAGTATTTT. The full variable domain, in which reference TRBV5-1 and TRBJ2-3 provide the parts outside the CDR3, is KAGVTQTPRYLIKTRGQQVTLSCSPISGHRSVSWYQQTPGQGLQFLFEYFSETQRNKGNFPGRFSGRQFSNSRSEMNVSTLELGDSALYLCASSFSLAGVTDTQYFGPGTRLTVL.